One sample yielded the 2 T cell receptor beta chains listed below, sequenced in a study of blood T cell repertoires in COVID-19. Some clones are missing from TCRdb's copy, which holds only in-frame ones; the method was immunoSEQ multiplex PCR. The sample consists of over 60,000 clones, 89% of them appearing once. Sequences were obtained from peripheral blood. The receptors stem from a man aged 80 or over with acute or convalescent COVID-19.

The chain joins TRBV6-5 to TRBJ2-2, with 11 positions matching TRBD2. J was trimmed by 7 bases and V by 6 bases; bases with no gene match: 7. This CDR3 has 15 residues. Germline-derived CDR1 and CDR2 are MNHEY and SVGAGI. The CDR3 here is CASRPTSGSVGELFF. CDR3 bases: TGTGCCAGCAGACCCACTAGCGGGAGTGTCGGGGAGCTGTTTTTT.

The CDR3 sequence: CASSVVPPGVAYNEQFF. In nucleotides, the CDR3 is TGTGCCAGCAGCGTAGTCCCTCCGGGGGTCGCCTACAATGAGCAGTTCTTC. The chain recombines TRBV9 with TRBJ2-1, with D perhaps matching TRBD2 (6 bases). Germline V CDR1 and CDR2: SGDLS, YYNGEE. Trimming left V 0 bases short and J 2 bases short, with 15 bases between. The CDR3 loop spans 17 amino acids. Filled out from reference TRBV9 and TRBJ2-1, the complete variable domain reads DSGVTQTPKHLITATGQRVTLRCSPRSGDLSVYWYQQSLDQGLQFLIQYYNGEERAKGNILERFSAQQFPDLHSELNLSSLELGDSALYFCASSVVPPGVAYNEQFFGPGTRLTVL.